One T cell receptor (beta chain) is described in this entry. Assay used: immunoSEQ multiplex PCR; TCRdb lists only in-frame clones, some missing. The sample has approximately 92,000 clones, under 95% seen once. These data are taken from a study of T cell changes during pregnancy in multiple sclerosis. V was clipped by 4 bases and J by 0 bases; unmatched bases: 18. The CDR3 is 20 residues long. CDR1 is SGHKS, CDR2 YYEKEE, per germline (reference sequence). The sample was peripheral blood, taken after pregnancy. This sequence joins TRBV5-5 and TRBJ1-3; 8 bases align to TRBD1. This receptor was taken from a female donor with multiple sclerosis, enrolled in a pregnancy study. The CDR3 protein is CASSLITGTGVLFSGNTIYF. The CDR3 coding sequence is TGTGCCAGCAGCCTTATAACCGGGACAGGCGTTCTTTTCTCTGGAAACACCATATATTTT.